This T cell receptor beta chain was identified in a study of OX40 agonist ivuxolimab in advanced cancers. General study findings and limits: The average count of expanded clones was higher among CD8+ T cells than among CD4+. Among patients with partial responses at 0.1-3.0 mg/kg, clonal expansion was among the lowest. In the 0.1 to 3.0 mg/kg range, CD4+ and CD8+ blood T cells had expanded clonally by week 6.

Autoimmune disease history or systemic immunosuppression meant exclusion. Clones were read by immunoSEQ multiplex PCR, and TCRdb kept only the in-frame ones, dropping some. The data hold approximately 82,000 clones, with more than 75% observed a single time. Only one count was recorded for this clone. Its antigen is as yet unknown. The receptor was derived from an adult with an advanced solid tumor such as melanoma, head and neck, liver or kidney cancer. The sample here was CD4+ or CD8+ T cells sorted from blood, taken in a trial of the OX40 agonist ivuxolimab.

CDR3 sequence: CASSPRLAGGTDTQYF. CDR3 nucleotides: TGTGCCAGTAGTCCCCGACTAGCGGGAGGCACAGATACGCAGTATTTT. The gene calls are TRBV19 and TRBJ2-3; 12 bases match TRBD2. Germline V CDR1 and CDR2: LNHDA, SQIVND (reference sequence). Trimming cost V 5 bases and J 1 base; bases outside gene matches: 4. The CDR3 length is 16 residues.